This T cell receptor (beta chain) was sequenced for a study of blood T cell repertoires in COVID-19. Study summary: In each case, the material was cDNA or gDNA derived from T cells, B-cell-depleted T cells, or PBMCs.

Participant-given clinical history determined each cohort assignment. Trimming left V 5 bases short and J 8 bases short, with 18 bases between. This CDR3 has 14 residues. From germline, CDR1 is SNHLY and CDR2 FYNNEI. TCRdb's table, derived via immunoSEQ multiplex PCR, lists solely in-frame clones and lacks some. The sample shows around 400,000 clones, around nine tenths of them seen only once. The chain links TRBV2 to TRBJ1-2; the D gene is possibly TRBD1 (5 bases). What was sequenced was PBMCs or T cells enriched from blood (not recorded which). The receptor was derived from a woman aged 25 to 39 who had recovered from COVID-19. In nucleotides, the CDR3 is TGTGCCAGCAGTCCCGACAGACCCCCCTTCGGCTACACCTTC. Its translation: CASSPDRPPFGYTF. The full variable domain, in which reference TRBV2 and TRBJ1-2 provide the parts outside the CDR3, is EPEVTQTPSHQVTQMGQEVILRCVPISNHLYFYWYRQILGQKVEFLVSFYNNEISEKSEIFDDQFSVERPDGSNFTLKIRSTKLEDSAMYFCASSPDRPPFGYTFGSGTRLTVV.